Listed here are 24 T cell receptor beta chains from one sample, sequenced in a study of tumor-infiltrating lymphocytes in primary liver carcinoma. The study co-extracted DNA and RNA from about 20-30 mg of unsorted bulk tissue. Synthesis of TCR beta cDNA was carried out from 500 ng total RNA with a constant-region primer. Slightly modified ARM-PCR served as the procedure for the TCR beta libraries. These libraries came from three rounds of nested multiplex PCR. TRBV1-TRBV30 forward and Cbeta reverse primers drove the first two roughly 10-cycle rounds. MiXCR, applied by TCRdb to the multiplex PCR reads, yields one record per CDR3 protein. The repertoire holds around 29,000 distinct CDR3 sequences, with around 71% as singletons. The sequencing input was liver tumor tissue from sampling region 3. Subset given: tumor region T3, left-lateral pole. The origin of the receptors is a woman younger than 45 with primary liver carcinoma and hepatitis B virus infection.

A note on this clonotype: This CDR3 fails to terminate in the conserved phenylalanine or tryptophan, so it likely reflects a read error. The chain joins TRBV6-1 to TRBJ2-2, with TRBD1 identical over 8 bases. CDR1 is MNHNS, CDR2 SASEGT, per germline. The CDR3 extends over 14 amino acids. CDR3 amino acids: CASSTGGSTGELFS. DNA of the CDR3: TGTGCTAGCAGTACAGGGGGTAGCACCGGGGAGCTGTTTTCT.

Comment on this clonotype: A read error may account for a junction end that differs from germline. The chain joins TRBV7-8 to TRBJ2-4, with 9 nucleotides matching TRBD2. The CDR3 loop spans 14 amino acids. Germline-derived CDR1 and CDR2 are SGHVS and FQNEAQ. CDR3 sequence: CASILAAGGNIQYF. Written as DNA, the CDR3 is TGTGCCAGCATCTTAGCTGCGGGGGGGAACATTCAGTACTTC.

This clonotype was detected a few times. No conserved phenylalanine or tryptophan is present at the end of the CDR3, so a read error is the likely explanation. V and J are TRBV11-2 and TRBJ2-5; no definite D call. In germline, CDR1 is SGHAT, CDR2 FQNNGV. The CDR3 is 13 amino acids. The CDR3 reads CTSSLESKGTQYL. Here the CDR3 DNA reads TGTACCAGCAGCTTAGAATCCAAGGGGACCCAGTACTTA.

As to this clonotype: This is likely a read error, given that the CDR3 carries no conserved phenylalanine or tryptophan at its end. V is TRBV29-1 and J is TRBJ2-1; unclear D gene. From germline, CDR1 is SQVTM and CDR2 ANQGSEA. The CDR3 covers 15 residues. The CDR3 DNA reads TGCAGCGTTCTCGTCCCTCGGCTGAAGTACAATGGGCAGTTCTCC. Its translation is CSVLVPRLKYNGQFS.

In regard to this clonotype: The germline gene is not matched at one end of the junction; a read error may be the cause. The V and J genes are TRBV29-1 and TRBJ1-1; TRBD1 matches at 8 bases. The germline CDR1 and CDR2 sequences are SQVTM and ANQGSEA. This CDR3 comprises 15 residues. The CDR3 loop is CSMGRAGGPNTEAFF. CDR3 nucleotide sequence: TGCAGCATGGGGAGGGCAGGGGGCCCGAACACTGAGGCTTTCTTT.

This clonotype has ten or more counts. The chain joins TRBV29-1 to TRBJ1-1; 9 bases line up with TRBD1. Germline V gene data show CDR1 as SQVTM and CDR2 as ANQGSEA. With V trimmed by 6 bases and J by 3 bases, 5 bases remained unmatched. The CDR3 consists of 13 residues. The CDR3 bases are TGCAGCGTGCTGACAGGGGGTGACACTGAAGCTTTCTTT. It encodes CSVLTGGDTEAFF.

J is TRBJ2-5 and V is TRBV4-2; the D gene is possibly TRBD1 (6 bases). V was pared by 3 bases and J by 4 bases, with 15 bases between. The CDR3 runs to 15 residues. Germline V gene sequence: CDR1 LGHNA, CDR2 YNFKEQ. The CDR3 sequence: CASSQRDISSETQYF. The CDR3 bases are TGTGCCAGCAGCCAGAGGGACATCTCCTCAGAGACCCAGTACTTC.

Within the sample, this clonotype is medium-sized (0.01 to 0.1%). J is TRBJ2-7 and V is TRBV13; D might be TRBD1 (5 bases). V lost 7 bases and J lost 0, with 16 bases in between. The CDR3 has 15 amino acids. Per the germline V gene, CDR1 is PRHDT and CDR2 is FYEKMQ (reference sequence). Here the CDR3 DNA reads TGTGCCAGCACTGGATTCGGACACAGCTCCTACGAGCAGTACTTC. Its protein is CASTGFGHSSYEQYF.

This chain joins TRBV5-5 and TRBJ2-7; D is uncertain. The CDR3 runs 14 residues. The germline CDR1 and CDR2 sequences are SGHKS and YYEKEE (reference sequence). V was cut by 4 bases and J by 3 bases, with 14 bases left in between. The CDR3 sequence: CASSPLEVDYEQYF. CDR3 DNA: TGTGCCAGCAGCCCCCTAGAAGTAGACTACGAGCAGTACTTC.

The gene calls are TRBV2 and TRBJ2-1; D perhaps matches TRBD1 (6 bases). V shed 2 bases and J shed 10 bases, with 12 bases lying between them. Germline V gives CDR1 SNHLY, CDR2 FYNNEI. The CDR3 has 13 amino acids. The CDR3 DNA follows: TGTGCCAGCAGTGAACCTGACGGACAGGAGCAGTTCTTC. This sequence encodes CASSEPDGQEQFF.

For this clonotype: A much larger clone lies one base from this, so it may be a read error. This rearrangement joins TRBV4-2 to TRBJ2-2, with 7 bases matching TRBD2. The CDR3 length is 17 residues. Germline V gene sequence: CDR1 LGHNA, CDR2 YNFKEQ. In nucleotides, the CDR3 is TGTGCCAGCGGCCAAGATAGGGAGGGCACGAACATCGGGGAGCTGTTTTTT. It specifies CASGQDREGTNIGELFF.

A word on this clonotype: Sequence at one end of the junction differs from germline and may be a read error. The chain links TRBV11-2 to TRBJ1-2, with a tentative D call TRBD1 (5 bases). CDR3 size: 17 residues. Germline values: CDR1 SGHAT, CDR2 FQNNGV. The DNA for the CDR3 is TGCGCCAGTAGCTTAGATTCGATCAGGGCGCTGCGCTATGGCTACACTTTC. Translation: CASSLDSIRALRYGYTF.

The chain couples TRBV11-2 to TRBJ2-1; D possibly corresponds to TRBD2 (6 bases). This CDR3 is 16 amino acids long. Germline V gene lookup returns CDR1 SGHAT and CDR2 FQNNGV. The CDR3 DNA reads as TGTGCAGGCAGCTTAGTTGGCGGGACGCCAGTAGATGAGCAGTTCTTC. Its translation is CAGSLVGGTPVDEQFF. Full variable domain (missing parts from reference TRBV11-2 and TRBJ2-1): EAGVAQSPRYKIIEKRQSVAFWCNPISGHATLYWYQQILGQGPKLLIQFQNNGVVDDSQLPKDRFSAERLKGVDSTLKIQPAKLEDSAVYLCAGSLVGGTPVDEQFFGPGTRLTVL.

About this clonotype: Germline is not matched at one junction end, which may reflect a read error. J is TRBJ1-1 and V is TRBV5-5; D gene ambiguous. This CDR3 region has 13 residues. Germline-derived CDR1 and CDR2 are SGHKS and YYEKEE (reference sequence). CDR3 sequence: CASGLDGNTETLF. In nucleotides, the CDR3 is TGTGCCAGCGGCCTGGACGGGAACACTGAAACTCTCTTT.

Ten or more counts support this clonotype. The gene calls are TRBV11-1 and TRBJ2-6, with 7 bases fitting TRBD1. CDR3 length: 17 amino acids. Trimming took 5 bases from V and 0 from J; bases not matched to a gene: 7. CDR1 and CDR2 (germline): SGHAT, FQDESV (reference sequence). The chain's CDR3 is CASSPPTGSSGANVLTF. Written as DNA, the CDR3 is TGTGCCAGCAGCCCCCCGACAGGGAGCTCTGGGGCCAACGTCCTGACTTTC.

In its sample, this clonotype was seen a few times. This chain joins TRBV12-3 or TRBV12-4 and TRBJ2-7, with TRBD1 matching over 10 bases. V shed 4 bases, J shed 9 bases, and the junction held 6 bases outside the gene matches. This CDR3 has 13 residues. CDR3 in amino acids: CASSSSGDRGQYF. The CDR3 DNA reads TGTGCCAGCAGTTCGTCAGGGGACAGGGGGCAGTACTTC.

Notes on this clonotype: One base away lies a much larger clone, so this may be a sequencing read error. This chain uses TRBV7-2 with TRBJ2-7; 9 bases map to TRBD1. Germline V gene lookup returns CDR1 SGHTA and CDR2 FQGNSA. CDR3 size: 14 residues. The CDR3 spells CASSWGQGGREHYF. The CDR3 bases are TGTGCCAGCAGCTGGGGACAGGGTGGGCGCGAGCACTACTTC.

Remarks on this clonotype: Lacking the conserved final phenylalanine or tryptophan, this CDR3 likely reflects a read error. The V gene is TRBV11-2, the J gene TRBJ1-1; perhaps TRBD1 as D (6 bases). The CDR3 length is 15 residues. CDR1 and CDR2 from the germline V gene are SGHAT and FQNNGV. CDR3: CASSVDGQFNTEAFV. For the CDR3, the DNA is TGTGCTAGCAGCGTAGACGGACAGTTTAACACTGAAGCTTTCGTT.

The V and J genes are TRBV5-8 and TRBJ2-7, with D possibly being TRBD1 (6 bases). V was trimmed by 2 bases and J by 4 bases, leaving 13 bases between them. From germline, CDR1 is SGHTS and CDR2 YDEGEE. This CDR3 is 14 amino acids long. The CDR3 sequence is CASSFDGQPYEQYF. The CDR3 DNA reads as TGTGCCAGCAGCTTCGATGGACAGCCATACGAGCAGTACTTC.

The chain carries TRBV28 and TRBJ2-2; 7 bases are shared with TRBD1. Trimming at V came to 9 bases and at J to 4 bases, leaving 11 bases not matched to a gene. This CDR3 spans 15 amino acids. The germline gives CDR1 MDHEN, CDR2 SYDVKM. DNA for the CDR3: TGTGCCAGTATCGGACAGGAAACCTTCACCGGGGAGCTGTTTTTT. Translating it yields CASIGQETFTGELFF. The whole variable domain, filled in from reference TRBV28 and TRBJ2-2, reads DVKVTQSSRYLVKRTGEKVFLECVQDMDHENMFWYRQDPGLGLRLIYFSYDVKMKEKGDIPEGYSVSREKKERFSLILESASTNQTSMYLCASIGQETFTGELFFGEGSRLTVL.

A note on this clonotype: A read error may explain this, as a much larger clone is one base away. The chain has TRBV18 and TRBJ2-1; 7 nucleotides agree with TRBD2. Trimming at V came to 5 bases and at J to 2 bases, leaving 6 bases not matched to a gene. CDR3 length equals 15 residues. Germline V lookup: CDR1 KGHSH, CDR2 LQKENI. For the CDR3, the DNA is TGTGCCAGCTCAGATAGCGGGTGTCCCTACAATGAGCAGTTCTTC. It translates to CASSDSGCPYNEQFF.

V is TRBV11-2 and J is TRBJ2-1, with TRBD2 as a possible D gene (5 bases). The CDR3 covers 15 residues. CDR1 SGHAT and CDR2 FQNNGV come from the germline V gene. The CDR3 sequence: CVSSFESGDYNEQFF. CDR3 bases: TGTGTTAGCAGCTTTGAGAGCGGAGATTACAATGAGCAGTTCTTC.

The sample holds a few counts of this clonotype. A much bigger clone sits one base away, suggesting this may be a read error. This chain uses TRBV11-3 with TRBJ2-1; TRBD2 might be the D (5 bases). V shed 3 bases and J shed 9 bases, with 18 bases lying between them. The CDR3 has 15 amino acids. Germline V lookup: CDR1 SGHNT, CDR2 YENEEA. CDR3 loop: CASSLAAAAWGEQFF. DNA for the CDR3: TGTGCCAGCAGCTTGGCAGCGGCTGCCTGGGGTGAGCAGTTCTTC.

This clonotype was counted a single time. At one end, the junction sequence differs from germline, possibly due to a read error. The gene calls are TRBV11-3 and TRBJ2-1, with 7 nucleotides matching TRBD2. This CDR3 region has 13 residues. Germline V CDR1 and CDR2: SGHNT, YENEEA. The CDR3 DNA is TGTGCCAGCAGCTTAGGCGGGAGCAACGAGCAATTCTTC. This encodes CASSLGGSNEQFF. Filled out from reference TRBV11-3 and TRBJ2-1, the complete variable domain reads EAGVVQSPRYKIIEKKQPVAFWCNPISGHNTLYWYLQNLGQGPELLIRYENEEAVDDSQLPKDRFSAERLKGVDSTLKIQPAELGDSAVYLCASSLGGSNEQFFGPGTRLTVL.